This TCR beta chain was documented in a study of T cell changes during pregnancy in multiple sclerosis. Germline V CDR1 and CDR2: SGHNT, YYREEE (reference sequence). This CDR3 has 15 amino acids. J lost 4 bases, V lost 0 bases, and 4 bases had no gene match. TCRdb's table, derived via immunoSEQ multiplex PCR, lists solely in-frame clones and lacks some. The sample consists of about 30,000 clones, around 89% of them appearing once. This sequence joins TRBV5-4 and TRBJ2-7; 10 bases align to TRBD2. The specimen comprised CD4+ T cells from peripheral blood mononuclear cells, sampled in the third trimester of pregnancy. The TCR originated in a female donor in good health, enrolled as a control in a pregnancy study. The CDR3 is CASSLDPAGGYEQYF. DNA for the CDR3: TGTGCCAGCAGCTTGGATCCAGCGGGAGGGTACGAGCAGTACTTC.